These 15 T cell receptor beta chains came from one sample sequenced in a study of prognosis after radiotherapy for stage I lung cancer. Genomic DNA provided the template from which TCR beta CDR3 was amplified by two-round multiplex PCR. First-round PCR, the initial amplification, used primers specific to each TRBV and TRBJ gene. A single record per CDR3 protein comes from TCRdb applying MiXCR to the multiplex PCR reads. The sample lists about 20,000 distinct CDR3 sequences; roughly 40% were seen once. Sequencing used PBMCs, obtained before or after stereotactic body radiation therapy (not recorded which). These receptors were obtained from a donor over 45 with non-small cell lung cancer.

A single count supports this clonotype. This may stem from a read error, because a much larger clone lies one nucleotide away. The J gene is TRBJ2-5, the V gene TRBV10-2, with D unclear. Germline CDR1 and CDR2: WSHSY and SAAADI. This CDR3 has 17 residues. Written as DNA, the CDR3 is TGTGCCAGCGATCCCCAAATACCTGAATTGGTGCAAGAGACCCAGTACTTC. Translating it yields CASDPQIPELVQETQYF.

This clonotype was seen many times. V is TRBV28 and J is TRBJ1-1; D may be TRBD1 (6 bases). CDR3 length equals 14 residues. The germline gives CDR1 MDHEN, CDR2 SYDVKM. V was cut by 6 bases and J by 3 bases, with 14 bases left in between. The chain's CDR3 is CASRPGARDTEAFF. CDR3 nucleotide sequence: TGTGCCAGCAGACCGGGGGCGCGGGACACTGAAGCTTTCTTT.

The rearrangement links TRBV27 to TRBJ2-7; weak D call: TRBD1 (6 bases). CDR1 is MNHEY and CDR2 is SMNVEV in the germline V gene (reference sequence). Trimming shortened V by 3 bases and J by 3 bases, and 9 bases separated the two germline ends. The CDR3 loop spans 13 amino acids. For the CDR3, the DNA is TGTGCCAGCAGTTTCCAGGGGATCTACGAGCAGTACTTC. Its translation is CASSFQGIYEQYF.

The table lists this clonotype with many counts. This chain uses TRBV30 with TRBJ2-5; possible D gene TRBD2, 5 bases. CDR3 length equals 12 residues. Germline-derived CDR1 and CDR2 are GTSNPN and SVGIG (reference sequence). V gave up 2 bases and J gave up 7 bases, with 11 bases separating them. The CDR3 loop is CAWSRDVGTQYF. As DNA, the CDR3 is TGTGCCTGGAGTCGGGATGTGGGGACCCAGTACTTC.

Concerning this clonotype: This likely came from a read error, as a far larger clone is one base away. The chain uses TRBV5-1 and TRBJ2-2; D possibly corresponds to TRBD1 (5 bases). The CDR3 covers 15 residues. CDR1 is SGHRS and CDR2 is YFSETQ in the germline V gene. CDR3 bases: TGTGCCAGCAGCCCCAAAACAGGGAACACCGGGGAGCTGTTTTTT. The encoded protein is CASSPKTGNTGELFF.

This clonotype was detected many times. The chain uses TRBV6-5 and TRBJ2-3, with D unresolved. Germline-derived CDR1 and CDR2 are MNHEY and SVGAGI. V gave up 2 bases and J gave up 2 bases, with 11 bases separating them. This CDR3 spans 15 amino acids. CDR3 DNA sequence: TGTGCCAGCAGTTACGTGGCAGGAGACACAGATACGCAGTATTTT. Translation gives CASSYVAGDTDTQYF.

A word on this clonotype: At one end the junction does not follow the germline gene, possibly because of a read error. V gene TRBV20-1 combines with J gene TRBJ2-7; TRBD1 agrees at 10 bases. The CDR3 consists of 14 residues. From germline, CDR1 is DFQATT and CDR2 SNEGSKA (reference sequence). In nucleotides, the CDR3 is TGCAGTGCTAGAGGGACAGGGGGACACTACGAGCAGTACTTT. Its translation is CSARGTGGHYEQYF.

This clonotype has a count of ten or more. V usage is TRBV9 and J usage is TRBJ1-1; D gene ambiguous. The V end lost 0 bases, the J end lost 1 base, and 10 bases lay between the germline ends. The CDR3 is 15 residues long. CDR1 SGDLS and CDR2 YYNGEE come from the germline V gene. The CDR3 sequence is CASSVGGGRNTEAFF. CDR3 bases: TGTGCCAGCAGCGTAGGAGGAGGTAGGAACACTGAAGCTTTCTTT.

J is TRBJ2-1 and V is TRBV27, with 7 bases identical to TRBD2. The CDR3 length is 14 residues. Unmatched junction bases numbered 10, after V lost 10 bases and J lost 4 bases. Per the germline V gene, CDR1 is MNHEY and CDR2 is SMNVEV (reference sequence). CDR3: CATAGGGTYNEQFF. CDR3 DNA: TGTGCCACTGCTGGGGGGGGGACGTACAATGAGCAGTTCTTC.

About this clonotype itself: One junction end does not reproduce the germline sequence, and a read error may be involved. The chain is built from TRBV6-6 and TRBJ1-3; D is possibly TRBD1 (5 bases). This CDR3 is built from 16 residues. Germline assignment: CDR1 MNHNY and CDR2 SVGAGI (reference sequence). The CDR3 spells CASSDSEGSGGNTIYF. The CDR3 DNA follows: TGTGCCAGCAGTGACTCGGAGGGGTCCGGGGGGAACACCATATATTTT.

This clonotype has a count of ten or more. The genes are TRBV20-1 and TRBJ1-1, with D tentatively TRBD1 (5 bases). There are 16 residues in the CDR3. With 0 bases removed from V and 2 bases from J, the gap between germline ends came to 16 bases. Germline assignment: CDR1 DFQATT and CDR2 SNEGSKA (reference sequence). CDR3 nucleotides: TGCAGTGCTAGAGATTTAGGGGCCGGGGCTAACACTGAAGCTTTCTTT. Translated: CSARDLGAGANTEAFF.

This clonotype was recorded at least ten times. This chain links TRBV25-1 with TRBJ1-4, with TRBD1 identical over 8 bases. The germline CDR1 and CDR2 sequences are MGHDK and SYGVNS. This CDR3 region has 16 residues. V was pared by 5 bases and J by 7 bases, with 12 bases of the junction left unmatched. The DNA for the CDR3 is TGTGCCAGCAGTTCCTCCTCAGGGGGCTTGGGTGAAAAACTGTTTTTT. It translates to CASSSSSGGLGEKLFF.

This clonotype was recorded at least ten times. The V call is TRBV4-1, the J call TRBJ1-3; D remains unclear. The CDR3 spans 18 residues. The germline V gene encodes CDR1 MGHRA and CDR2 YSYEKL. Trimming pared 0 bases from V and 4 bases from J, leaving 19 bases between. CDR3 loop: CASSQEFLLRASGNTIYF. The CDR3 region has the DNA TGCGCCAGCAGCCAAGAGTTCTTGCTGAGGGCATCCGGAAACACCATATATTTT.

The chain links TRBV11-3 to TRBJ2-1; 12 bases line up with TRBD2. The ends lost 5 bases at V and 10 bases at J; junction bases unmatched: 12. CDR1 and CDR2 from the germline V gene are SGHNT and YENEEA. The CDR3 has 16 residues. CDR3 nucleotides: TGTGCCAGCAGCCTAAAGGTACTAGCGGGAGGTCGAGAGCAGTTCTTC. Translated: CASSLKVLAGGREQFF. Full variable domain (outside the CDR3, taken from reference TRBV11-3 and TRBJ2-1): EAGVVQSPRYKIIEKKQPVAFWCNPISGHNTLYWYLQNLGQGPELLIRYENEEAVDDSQLPKDRFSAERLKGVDSTLKIQPAELGDSAVYLCASSLKVLAGGREQFFGPGTRLTVL.

At least ten counts were recorded for this clonotype. The chain couples TRBV24-1 to TRBJ2-7; weak D call: TRBD1 (5 bases). Germline assignment: CDR1 KGHDR and CDR2 SFDVKD. The germline V and J ends were trimmed by 0 bases and 10 bases, with 9 bases remaining between them. The CDR3 length is 12 residues. For the CDR3, the DNA is TGTGCCACCAGTGATTTGCAGGGTTCCCAGTACTTC. Translation: CATSDLQGSQYF.